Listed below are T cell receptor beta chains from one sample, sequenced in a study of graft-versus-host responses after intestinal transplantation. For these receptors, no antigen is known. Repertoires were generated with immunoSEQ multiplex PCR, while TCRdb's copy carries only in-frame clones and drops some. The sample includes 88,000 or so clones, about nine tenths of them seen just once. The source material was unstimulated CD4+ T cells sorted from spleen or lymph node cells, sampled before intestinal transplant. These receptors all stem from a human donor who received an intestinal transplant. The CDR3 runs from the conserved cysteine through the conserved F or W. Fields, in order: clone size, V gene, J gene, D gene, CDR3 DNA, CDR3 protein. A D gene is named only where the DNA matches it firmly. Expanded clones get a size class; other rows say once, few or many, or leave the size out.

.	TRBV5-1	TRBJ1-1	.	TGCGCCAGCAGCTTGGAGCGGGGTTCGAACACTGAAGCTTTCTTT	CASSLERGSNTEAFF
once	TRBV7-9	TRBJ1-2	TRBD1	TGTGCCAGCAGCTTCCGACAGGGGGATGGCTACACCTTC	CASSFRQGDGYTF
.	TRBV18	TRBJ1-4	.	TGTGCCAGCTCTCCTAGTAGCACCTCTAATGAAAAACTGTTTTTT	CASSPSSTSNEKLFF
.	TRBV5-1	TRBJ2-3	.	TGCGCCACCACCGGCGGCGACCGCACAGATACGCAGTATTTT	CATTGGDRTDTQYF
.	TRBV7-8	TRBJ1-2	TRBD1	TGTGCCAGCAGCTTAGGCCCAACCTCGACAGGGAATTATGGCTACACCTTC	CASSLGPTSTGNYGYTF
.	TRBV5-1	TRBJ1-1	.	TGCGCCAGCTCCGAACCCCGGGGGGCGACTGAAGCTTTCTTT	CASSEPRGATEAFF
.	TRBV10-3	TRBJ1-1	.	TGTGCCAACCGACTTAACCAGAACACTGAAGCTTTCTTT	CANRLNQNTEAFF
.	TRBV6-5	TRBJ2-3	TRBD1	TGTGCCAGCAGTTACGGGGGACAGAGCACAGATACGCAGTATTTT	CASSYGGQSTDTQYF
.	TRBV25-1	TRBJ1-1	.	TGTGCCAGCACCTCACAGGCCACTGAAGCTTTCTTT	CASTSQATEAFF
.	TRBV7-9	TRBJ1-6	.	TGTGCCAGCAGCCCCAGGGGACCCCTTACCAATTCACCCCTCCACTTT	CASSPRGPLTNSPLHF
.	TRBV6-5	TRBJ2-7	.	TGTGCCAGCAGGTACAGGAGTACCTACGAGCAGTACTTC	CASRYRSTYEQYF
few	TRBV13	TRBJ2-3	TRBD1	TGTGCCAGCAGCTTGTGGGACAGGGGAGGAGATACGCAGTATTTT	CASSLWDRGGDTQYF
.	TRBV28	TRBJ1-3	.	TGTGCCAGCAGTTACAGCTCTGGAAACACCATATATTTT	CASSYSSGNTIYF
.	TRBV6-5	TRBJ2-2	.	TGTGCCAGCAAAGCCGGAGGGGTGAACACCGGGGAGCTGTTTTTT	CASKAGGVNTGELFF
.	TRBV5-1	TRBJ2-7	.	TGCGCCAGCAGCCGGATAAGGGGTCAGGGGATCGAGCAGTACTTC	CASSRIRGQGIEQYF
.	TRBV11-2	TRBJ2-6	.	TGTGCCAGCAGCTTAGCGGGCGGGTATGGGGCCAACGTCCTGACTTTC	CASSLAGGYGANVLTF
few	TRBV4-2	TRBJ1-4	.	TGTGCCAGCAGCCTGGGCGATGAAAAACTGTTTTTT	CASSLGDEKLFF
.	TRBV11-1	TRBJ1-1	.	TGTGCCAGCAGCCCATACAGCTCATGGTACACTGAAGCTTTCTTT	CASSPYSSWYTEAFF
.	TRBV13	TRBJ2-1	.	TGTGCCAGCAGCTTAGACAGCAGCTCCTACAATGAGCAGTTCTTC	CASSLDSSSYNEQFF
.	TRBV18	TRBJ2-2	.	TGTGCCAGCTCACCGCAGAGGGCCGGGGAGCTGTTTTTT	CASSPQRAGELFF
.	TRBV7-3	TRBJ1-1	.	TGTGCCAGCAGCTTAATCCAGGGTGGTGAAGCTTTCTTT	CASSLIQGGEAFF
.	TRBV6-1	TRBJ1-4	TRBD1	TGTGCCAGCAGTGTTGGCCGGGACAGGGATAATGAAAAACTGTTTTTT	CASSVGRDRDNEKLFF
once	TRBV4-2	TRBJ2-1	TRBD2	TGTGCCAGCCAACTCCACCCACTAGCGGGGGGCGGGAGCTCCTACAATGAGCAGTTCTTC	CASQLHPLAGGGSSYNEQFF
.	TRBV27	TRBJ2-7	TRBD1	TGTGCCAGCAGCGGGACAGGGTGGGCCTACGAGCAGTACTTC	CASSGTGWAYEQYF
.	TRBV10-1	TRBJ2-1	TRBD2	TGCGCCACCCGGACTAGCGGGGGGACGGGTGAGCAGTTCTTC	CATRTSGGTGEQFF
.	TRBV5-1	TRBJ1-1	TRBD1	TGCGCCAGCAGCTTGGCGACAGGGGGGACTGAAGCTTTCTTT	CASSLATGGTEAFF
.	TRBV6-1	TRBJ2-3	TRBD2	TGTGCCAGCAGTGATCGGGGGGAAGATACGCAGTATTTT	CASSDRGEDTQYF
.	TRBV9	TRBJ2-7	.	TGTGCCAGCAGCCCCGGGTCACTATTCCCCTACGAGCAGTACTTC	CASSPGSLFPYEQYF
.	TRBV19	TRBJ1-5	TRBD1	TGTGCCAGTAGTCCTCCGGACAGGGGGTATAATCAGCCCCAGCATTTT	CASSPPDRGYNQPQHF